This T cell receptor beta chain originates from a study of T-cell memory formation after mild COVID-19. Study summary: Most TCR clusters belonged to a single donor.

Regarding the study as a whole: Of the contracting clones, CD4+ ones lay mainly in CM and EM, and CD8+ ones in EMRA. Among clones peaking at day 37 in the second wave, SARS-CoV-2 specificity remained unconfirmed. Some clones that responded were present in memory (sampled pre-infection), which suggests cross-reactive memory joined.

The CDR3 covers 15 residues. The germline gives CDR1 LGHNA, CDR2 YNFKEQ. V lost 0 bases, J lost 5 bases, and 2 bases stayed unmatched. Note on this clonotype: The target antigen is unknown.

TCRdb re-called the 5' RACE reads with MiXCR, one entry per CDR3 protein. The sample lists 140,000 to 150,000 distinct CDR3 sequences, 6% occurring once. The chain joins TRBV4-2 to TRBJ1-5, with 9 positions matching TRBD1. The sequencing input was PBMCs or a T cell subset sorted from them (not recorded which). The TCR comes from an adult woman who had mild COVID-19 (a few samples of this study predate the infection). Cell type and time point are not known. DNA of the CDR3: TGTGCCAGCAGCCAAGAAGGACAGGGGTATCAGCCCCAGCATTTT. Translation gives CASSQEGQGYQPQHF.